A selection of T cell receptor beta chains follows, all from one sample in a study of shared clonotypes between healthy human individuals. TCRdb's table, derived via immunoSEQ multiplex PCR, lists solely in-frame clones and lacks some. Here the sample spans millions of clones, 80% to 95% being singletons. Sequencing was performed on naive CD4+ T cells from PBMCs. Source of these receptors: a man between 18 and 35 years old in good health. Some clones in this sample may be carry-over from other donors' samples. Both conserved end residues are part of each CDR3. A D gene is named only where the DNA matches it firmly. Rows give clone size only sometimes, using once, few, many, or a class for an expanded clone.

TRBD2	-	TRBJ2-1	TRBV7-3	CASSLTREVAYNEQFF	TGTGCCAGCAGCTTGACCCGGGAGGTTGCCTACAATGAGCAGTTCTTC
TRBD2	-	TRBJ2-7	TRBV5-1	CASSPPGLAGGLVEQYF	TGCGCCAGCAGCCCCCCGGGACTAGCGGGAGGGCTGGTAGAGCAGTACTTC
TRBD1	-	TRBJ2-1	TRBV12-5	CASGKQGAYNEQFF	TGTGCTAGTGGCAAACAGGGGGCCTACAATGAGCAGTTCTTC
-	-	TRBJ2-1	TRBV11-2	CASSAESGVALPIYNEQFF	TGTGCCAGCAGCGCCGAATCCGGGGTAGCCTTACCGATCTACAATGAGCAGTTCTTC
TRBD1	-	TRBJ1-1	TRBV5-1	CASSLDRGGPTEAFF	TGCGCCAGCAGCCTAGACAGGGGAGGACCTACTGAAGCTTTCTTT
-	-	TRBJ2-2	TRBV5-1	CASSLLWNTGELFF	TGCGCCAGCAGCTTGTTGTGGAACACCGGGGAGCTGTTTTTT
-	once	TRBJ1-2	TRBV2	CASGGAGTGYTF	TGTGCCAGTGGGGGGGCAGGGACTGGCTACACCTTC
TRBD1	once	TRBJ2-2	TRBV4-3	CASSQGDRASGELFF	TGCGCCAGCAGCCAAGGGGACAGGGCTTCCGGGGAGCTGTTTTTT
-	-	TRBJ2-7	TRBV6-1	CASSEIWTTYEQYF	TGTGCCAGCAGTGAAATCTGGACTACCTACGAGCAGTACTTC
TRBD1	few	TRBJ1-5	TRBV30	CAWSEGQGANQPQHF	TGTGCCTGGAGTGAGGGGCAGGGGGCCAATCAGCCCCAGCATTTT
-	once	TRBJ2-5	TRBV13	CASSRTLYNRKETQYF	TGTGCCAGCAGCCGGACCCTTTATAACCGAAAAGAGACCCAGTACTTC
-	once	TRBJ1-2	TRBV5-4	CASSPRVGGSYGYTF	TGTGCCAGCAGCCCCCGTGTGGGGGGCTCCTATGGCTACACCTTC
-	-	TRBJ2-7	TRBV27	CTSRLFPTNSYEQYF	TGTACCAGCAGACTCTTTCCGACGAACTCCTACGAGCAGTACTTC
-	-	TRBJ1-2	TRBV7-2	CASSLRLGANYGYTF	TGTGCCAGCAGCTTAAGGCTCGGAGCTAACTATGGCTACACCTTC
TRBD1	-	TRBJ2-1	TRBV19	CASSRIAWGQGEVNEQFF	TGTGCCAGTAGTAGAATTGCGTGGGGACAGGGTGAGGTAAATGAGCAGTTCTTC
-	few	TRBJ1-1	TRBV29-1	CSVDGGRLPTEAFF	TGCAGCGTTGACGGGGGGCGCTTGCCCACTGAAGCTTTCTTT
-	-	TRBJ2-7	TRBV7-2	CASSLRYEQYF	TGTGCCAGCAGCTTAAGATACGAGCAGTACTTC
-	-	TRBJ2-1	TRBV12-5	CASGPQAPGGNEQFF	TGTGCTAGTGGACCACAAGCGCCTGGGGGCAATGAGCAGTTCTTC
-	-	TRBJ1-4	TRBV28	CASSDTRRWQENEKLFF	TGTGCCAGCAGCGACACCCGAAGGTGGCAGGAGAATGAAAAACTGTTTTTT
-	once	TRBJ2-7	TRBV9	CASSADWVSYEQYF	TGTGCCAGCAGCGCGGACTGGGTCTCCTACGAGCAGTACTTC
TRBD1	-	TRBJ1-1	TRBV18	CASSPGQGAMNTEAFF	TGTGCCAGCTCACCGGGACAGGGGGCAATGAACACTGAAGCTTTCTTT
-	-	TRBJ1-4	TRBV14	CASSQGGHGHEKLFF	TGTGCCAGCAGCCAAGGGGGACATGGACATGAAAAACTGTTTTTT
-	few	TRBJ1-5	TRBV2	CASSDGQPQHF	TGTGCCAGCAGTGATGGTCAGCCCCAGCATTTT
-	-	TRBJ1-6	TRBV30	CAWSKQGNSPLHF	TGTGCCTGGAGCAAGCAGGGGAATTCACCCCTCCACTTT
-	-	TRBJ1-1	TRBV29-1	CSVDHAEAFF	TGCAGCGTTGACCACGCTGAAGCTTTCTTT
-	-	TRBJ2-1	TRBV29-1	CSVGLYLQFF	TGCAGCGTGGGACTCTATCTACAGTTCTTC
TRBD2	-	TRBJ2-3	TRBV5-4	CASRITSGASTDTQYF	TGTGCCAGCAGGATTACTAGCGGAGCTAGCACAGATACGCAGTATTTT
-	-	TRBJ1-2	TRBV18	CASSRDGNYGYTF	TGTGCCAGCTCACGGGACGGAAACTATGGCTACACCTTC
-	-	TRBJ2-2	TRBV4-2	CASSQAADANTGELFF	TGTGCCAGCAGCCAAGCAGCGGATGCTAACACCGGGGAGCTGTTTTTT
-	once	TRBJ2-5	TRBV9	CASSLLGTREETQYF	TGTGCCAGCAGCCTCCTCGGGACCAGGGAAGAGACCCAGTACTTC
-	-	TRBJ1-2	TRBV28	CASSLVGSYGYTF	TGTGCCAGCAGTTTAGTAGGGAGCTATGGCTACACCTTC
-	-	TRBJ1-2	TRBV18	CASSTSREYGYTF	TGTGCCAGCTCAACCTCTCGGGAGTATGGCTACACCTTC
-	-	TRBJ2-7	TRBV19	CASSIGPSSTYEQYF	TGTGCCAGTAGTATTGGTCCATCTTCGACTTACGAGCAGTACTTC
TRBD2	-	TRBJ2-5	TRBV11-1	CASSLGLAGGLRHAETQYF	TGTGCCAGCAGCTTAGGACTAGCGGGAGGACTGAGGCACGCGGAGACCCAGTACTTC
TRBD1	few	TRBJ1-2	TRBV4-1	CASSQDPQGAAGYTF	TGCGCCAGCAGCCAAGATCCTCAGGGGGCGGCTGGCTACACCTTC
-	-	TRBJ1-1	TRBV27	CASRRDGEAFF	TGTGCCAGCAGACGGGACGGGGAAGCTTTCTTT
-	-	TRBJ2-3	TRBV6-1	CASRKDGYTDTQYF	TGTGCCAGCAGGAAGGACGGGTACACAGATACGCAGTATTTT
-	-	TRBJ1-5	TRBV18	CASSPFAAGGNQPQHF	TGTGCCAGCTCCCCCTTCGCGGCAGGGGGCAATCAGCCCCAGCATTTT
TRBD2	-	TRBJ2-1	TRBV7-3	CASSLDRREAYNEQFF	TGTGCCAGCAGCTTGGATCGGCGGGAGGCCTACAATGAGCAGTTCTTC
-	-	TRBJ2-7	TRBV27	CASSTIAAGASEQYF	TGTGCCAGCAGTACTATAGCGGCCGGGGCTAGTGAGCAGTACTTC
TRBD1	-	TRBJ2-3	TRBV6-5	CASGRQGATDTQYF	TGTGCCAGCGGCAGACAGGGGGCCACAGATACGCAGTATTTT
-	-	TRBJ2-2	TRBV25-1	CASSPRGGARTGELFF	TGTGCCAGTTCACCACGAGGGGGGGCGCGTACCGGGGAGCTGTTTTTT